The sequence of this T cell receptor beta chain was determined in a study of OX40 agonist ivuxolimab in advanced cancers. Study in general: Patients got intravenous ivuxolimab at 0.01 to 10 mg/kg every 2 weeks.

Some clones are missing from TCRdb's copy, which holds only in-frame ones; the method was immunoSEQ multiplex PCR. The table shows 130,000 or so clones, with just over 90% occurring only once. CDR1 is MNHEY and CDR2 is SVGAGI in the germline V gene. V dropped 5 bases and J dropped 12; count of bases not matched to a gene: 12. This CDR3 region has 15 residues. The receptor was derived from an adult with an advanced solid tumor such as melanoma, head and neck, liver or kidney cancer. The starting material was CD4+ or CD8+ T cells sorted from blood, obtained in a trial of the OX40 agonist ivuxolimab. The rearrangement joins TRBV6-5 to TRBJ1-4, with TRBD1 identical over 10 bases. Here the CDR3 reads CASSRGGTGAGELFF. CDR3 sequence (DNA): TGTGCCAGCAGTCGAGGGGGGACAGGGGCCGGAGAACTGTTTTTT.